This TCR beta chain was captured by sequencing in a study of glioma-infiltrating T cells. General observations from the study: Above-expected tissue-blood divergence occurred in all gliomas, most in low-grade ones. Tissue and blood shared very few CDR3 sequences.

In this sample, this clonotype turned up many times. Its antigen is not known. The iRepertoire nested amplicon-rescue multiplex PCR amplified TCR alpha and beta CDR3s from RNA. A single record per CDR3 protein comes from TCRdb applying MiXCR to the multiplex PCR reads. The table includes around 99,000 distinct CDR3 sequences, 20% to 30% detected once. CDR3 length equals 13 residues. V was clipped by 6 bases and J by 6 bases, with 11 bases between them. CDR1 is SNHLY and CDR2 is FYNNEI in the germline V gene. The sample consisted of glioma tissue, nonneoplastic brain tissue, or PBMCs (not recorded which). The chain has TRBV2 and TRBJ2-2; D gene ambiguous. The receptor's source is a human donor with low-grade glioma or glioblastoma, undergoing nonglioma brain surgery, or in good health (not recorded which). For the CDR3, the DNA is TGTGCCAGCAGCCTCGGCGCCCCCGGGGAGCTGTTTTTT. Translation: CASSLGAPGELFF.